Presented here are 21 T cell receptor beta chains from one specimen sequenced in a study of cytomegalovirus exposure and HLA in healthy donors. The PCR ran on 60 Vbeta and 13 Jbeta primers. The data were produced by immunoSEQ multiplex PCR, yet TCRdb's version contains in-frame clones alone and is incomplete. Of about 190,000 clones listed, approximately 86% are singletons. Sequenced: PBMCs. Receptor source: a boy aged 2 to 10 in good health and CMV-seronegative.

The chain is built from TRBV7-9 and TRBJ1-4; D is perhaps TRBD1 (5 bases). Trimming took off 7 bases at V and 3 bases at J, with 9 bases between the two ends. This CDR3 has 13 amino acids. Germline V gene lookup returns CDR1 SEHNR and CDR2 FQNEAQ (reference sequence). The CDR3 here is CASTRQSNEKLFF. CDR3 bases: TGTGCCAGCACAAGACAGTCTAATGAAAAACTGTTTTTT.

The rearrangement uses TRBV5-1 and TRBJ2-5; 7 bases are shared with TRBD1. The last part of the DNA fits TRBJ2-7 better; the J call may be wrong. This CDR3 is 15 amino acids long. Germline V lookup: CDR1 SGHRS, CDR2 YFSETQ. CDR3 sequence reads: CASSPDRVKSVEQYF. DNA of the CDR3: TGCGCCAGCAGCCCCGACAGGGTTAAATCGGTCGAGCAGTACTTC.

The CDR3 DNA reads as TGTGCCAGCAGCACCCCAACTAGAACCGGGGAGCTGTTTTTT. Amino acids: CASSTPTRTGELFF. V gene TRBV5-4 combines with J gene TRBJ2-2; D is possibly TRBD2 (5 bases). Trimming pared 4 bases from V and 5 bases from J, leaving 12 bases between. The CDR3 is 14 residues long. CDR1 and CDR2 from the germline V gene are SGHNT and YYREEE (reference sequence).

V usage is TRBV30 and J usage is TRBJ1-4; D not resolved. There are 14 residues in the CDR3. The germline V gene has CDR1 GTSNPN and CDR2 SVGIG (reference sequence). Trimming removed 1 base from V and 9 bases from J, with 15 bases in between. CDR3 DNA sequence: TGTGCCTGGAGTGGCGCGACTCGGCTGAAAAAACTGTTTTTT. This gives the protein CAWSGATRLKKLFF.

This chain uses TRBV2 with TRBJ1-3; D may be TRBD1 (6 bases). CDR1 is SNHLY, CDR2 FYNNEI, per germline. The V gene lost 5 bases and the J gene lost 0 bases, with 20 bases spanning the gap. There are 18 residues in the CDR3. The CDR3 bases are TGTGCCAGCAGTACCGGGACGGGGGGCTCTAGCTCTGGAAACACCATATATTTT. Encoded protein: CASSTGTGGSSSGNTIYF.

The chain has TRBV7-2 and TRBJ2-7; 9 nucleotides match TRBD1. Germline lookup yields CDR1 SGHTA and CDR2 FQGNSA. The CDR3 sequence is 14 residues long. With 1 base clipped from V and 6 bases from J, the junction kept 4 bases outside the gene matches. DNA for the CDR3: TGTGCCAGCAGCTTAGACAGGGGGCTTGGCGAGCAGTACTTC. Its protein product is CASSLDRGLGEQYF.

The V and J genes are TRBV28 and TRBJ2-3; the D gene is possibly TRBD2 (6 bases). Looked up from germline, CDR1 is MDHEN and CDR2 is SYDVKM. The CDR3 spans 17 residues. The V and J ends lost 5 bases and 4 bases respectively, with 22 bases between them. This CDR3 reads CASSIPPGTGVPDTQYF. The CDR3, as DNA: TGTGCCAGCAGTATACCCCCAGGGACGGGAGTTCCAGATACGCAGTATTTT.

The chain combines TRBV27 with TRBJ2-7; TRBD2 matches 11 bases. The CDR3 is 15 amino acids. CDR1 is MNHEY and CDR2 is SMNVEV in the germline V gene (reference sequence). J was trimmed by 2 bases and V by 5 bases; bases with no gene match: 5. CDR3 protein: CASSRTSGSAYEQYF. Written as DNA, the CDR3 is TGTGCCAGCAGTCGGACTAGCGGGTCTGCCTACGAGCAGTACTTC.

This chain links TRBV5-1 with TRBJ1-1, with 7 bases matching TRBD1. V dropped 4 bases and J dropped 0; count of bases not matched to a gene: 15. This CDR3 is built from 18 residues. The V gene's germline CDR1 is SGHRS and CDR2 YFSETQ. The CDR3 loop is CASSIAGTASIMNTEAFF. CDR3 nucleotide sequence: TGCGCCAGCAGCATAGCCGGGACAGCGTCAATTATGAACACTGAAGCTTTCTTT.

This clone was recorded once. The CDR3 DNA sequence: TGCGCCAGCAGCTTTGGGGGGATCGGGGTTCTAGCAAACTATGGCTACACCTTC. Translated, it gives CASSFGGIGVLANYGYTF. The V call is TRBV5-1, the J call TRBJ1-2; D may be TRBD1 (5 bases). Germline V lookup: CDR1 SGHRS, CDR2 YFSETQ. The CDR3 runs to 18 residues. Trimming took 2 bases from V and 2 from J, leaving 22 bases between them.

This sequence joins TRBV4-1 and TRBJ1-6; 10 positions agree with TRBD1. Germline lookup yields CDR1 MGHRA and CDR2 YSYEKL. V lost 3 bases to trimming and J lost 10 bases; unmatched junction nucleotides: 12. The length of the CDR3 is 17 residues. CDR3 in amino acids: CASSQTSTGTGASPLHF. In nucleotides, the CDR3 is TGCGCCAGCAGCCAGACTAGTACCGGGACAGGGGCCTCACCCCTCCACTTT.

This chain links TRBV7-2 with TRBJ2-1; 10 nucleotides line up with TRBD2. V gave up 5 bases and J gave up 4 bases; unmatched junction bases: 5. The CDR3 totals 15 residues. From germline, CDR1 is SGHTA and CDR2 FQGNSA. CDR3 amino acids: CASSPLAGAYNEQFF. The DNA for the CDR3 is TGTGCCAGCAGCCCTCTAGCGGGGGCGTACAATGAGCAGTTCTTC.

J is TRBJ2-5 and V is TRBV5-1, with 7 bases fitting TRBD2. The CDR3 spans 16 residues. With 2 bases clipped from V and 11 bases from J, the junction kept 18 bases outside the gene matches. Germline assignment: CDR1 SGHRS and CDR2 YFSETQ. CDR3 sequence (DNA): TGCGCCAGCAGCTTCCTCACTACTGGACGGACGCGGGAGCAGTACTTC. This codes for CASSFLTTGRTREQYF.

The genes are TRBV11-2 and TRBJ2-7, with TRBD1 matching 9 bases. The germline CDR1 and CDR2 sequences are SGHAT and FQNNGV. The CDR3 runs 14 residues. The V and J ends lost 6 bases and 5 bases, in that order; junction bases with no gene match: 8. DNA of the CDR3: TGTGCCAGCAGGCCAGGGGGACAGGGACACGAGCAGTACTTC. It is translated as CASRPGGQGHEQYF.

The rearrangement links TRBV7-3 to TRBJ1-6; D gene unclear. Germline V gene sequence: CDR1 SGHTA, CDR2 FQGTGA. The CDR3 runs to 13 residues. Trimming removed 5 bases at V and 7 bases at J, with 9 bases between. CDR3 in DNA: TGTGCCAGCAGCCCAACACCGAATTCACCCCTCCACTTT. It translates to CASSPTPNSPLHF.

V and J are TRBV28 and TRBJ2-7; tentatively, D is TRBD1 (7 bases). The CDR3 consists of 15 residues. V gave up 7 bases and J gave up 0 bases, with 16 bases separating them. Germline V gives CDR1 MDHEN, CDR2 SYDVKM. The chain's CDR3 is CASKTGAGSSYEQYF. For the CDR3, the DNA is TGTGCCAGCAAAACAGGGGCGGGGAGCTCCTACGAGCAGTACTTC.

The chain uses TRBV7-9 and TRBJ2-5; D might be TRBD1 (6 bases). The CDR3 length is 13 residues. The V gene's germline CDR1 is SEHNR and CDR2 FQNEAQ (reference sequence). The V end was cut by 2 bases, the J end by 4 bases, with 8 bases between. The CDR3 loop reads CASSLPGVETQYF. In DNA, the CDR3 is TGTGCCAGCAGCTTACCAGGGGTAGAGACCCAGTACTTC. The whole variable domain, remainder taken from reference TRBV7-9 and TRBJ2-5, is DTGVSQNPRHKITKRGQNVTFRCDPISEHNRLYWYRQTLGQGPEFLTYFQNEAQLEKSRLLSDRFSAERPKGSFSTLEIQRTEQGDSAMYLCASSLPGVETQYFGPGTRLLVL.

The chain joins TRBV7-8 to TRBJ2-2; no reliable D call. Trimming stripped 2 bases from V and 5 bases from J, with 3 bases between. CDR1 and CDR2 from the germline V gene are SGHVS and FQNEAQ. The CDR3 spans 12 residues. The CDR3, as DNA: TGTGCCAGCAGCTTACAAACCGGGGAGCTGTTTTTT. Its protein product is CASSLQTGELFF.

The CDR3: CASSDERASSYEQYF. CDR3 bases: TGTGCCAGTAGTGACGAGCGGGCGAGCTCCTACGAGCAGTACTTC. This chain uses TRBV19 with TRBJ2-7; weak D call: TRBD2 (6 bases). This CDR3 has 15 residues. The V and J ends lost 5 bases and 0 bases respectively, with 14 bases between them. The germline gives CDR1 LNHDA, CDR2 SQIVND (reference sequence).

The rearrangement uses TRBV25-1 and TRBJ1-2; the D gene is possibly TRBD1 (6 bases). CDR3 length: 13 amino acids. Trimming took off 1 base at V and 7 bases at J, with 10 bases between the two ends. Germline CDR1 reads MGHDK; CDR2 reads SYGVNS. CDR3 DNA: TGTGCCAGCAGTGAATCAGGGGTGCGTGGCTACACCTTC. Residues: CASSESGVRGYTF.

This clone was detected only a few times. This chain uses TRBV30 with TRBJ2-1; 9 nucleotides match TRBD1. The CDR3 has 15 amino acids. CDR1 and CDR2 from the germline V gene are GTSNPN and SVGIG (reference sequence). The ends lost 4 bases at V and 8 bases at J; junction bases unmatched: 12. The CDR3 sequence is CAWTGTGRTVDEQFF. In nucleotides, the CDR3 is TGTGCCTGGACAGGGACAGGGAGGACCGTTGATGAGCAGTTCTTC.